This TCR beta chain was sequenced for a study of OX40 agonist ivuxolimab in advanced cancers. Study in general: Patients' therapy was ivuxolimab, an antibody that acts as an agonist of OX40 (CD134). Hepatocellular carcinoma, melanoma, renal cell or head and neck cancer occurred in dose-escalation patients. Intravenous ivuxolimab was administered to patients every 2 weeks at 0.01 to 10 mg/kg.

Assay used: immunoSEQ multiplex PCR; TCRdb lists only in-frame clones, some missing. The sample has just under 80,000 clones; 84% are singletons. Germline values: CDR1 SNHLY, CDR2 FYNNEI. V trimming: 6 bases; J trimming: 10 bases; junction bases outside the gene matches: 12. The CDR3 is 14 residues long. The specimen was CD4+ or CD8+ T cells sorted from blood, collected in a trial of the OX40 agonist ivuxolimab. The receptor comes from an adult with an advanced solid tumor such as melanoma, head and neck, liver or kidney cancer. The rearrangement uses TRBV2 and TRBJ2-5, with 9 nucleotides matching TRBD2. CDR3 in amino acids: CASRIGTSTGIQYF. CDR3 nucleotides: TGTGCCAGCAGGATTGGGACTAGCACTGGGATCCAGTACTTC.